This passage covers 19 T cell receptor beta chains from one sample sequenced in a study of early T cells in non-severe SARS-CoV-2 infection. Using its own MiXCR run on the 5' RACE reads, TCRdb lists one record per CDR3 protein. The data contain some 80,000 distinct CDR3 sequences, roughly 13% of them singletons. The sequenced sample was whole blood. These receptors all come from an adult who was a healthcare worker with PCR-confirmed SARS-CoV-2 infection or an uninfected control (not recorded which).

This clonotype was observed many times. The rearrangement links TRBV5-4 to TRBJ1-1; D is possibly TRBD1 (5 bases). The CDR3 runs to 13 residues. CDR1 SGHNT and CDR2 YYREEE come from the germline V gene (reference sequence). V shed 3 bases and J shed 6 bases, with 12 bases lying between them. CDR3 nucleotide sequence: TGTGCCAGCAGCTACGGGGGAAGAGCTGAAGCTTTCTTT. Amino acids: CASSYGGRAEAFF.

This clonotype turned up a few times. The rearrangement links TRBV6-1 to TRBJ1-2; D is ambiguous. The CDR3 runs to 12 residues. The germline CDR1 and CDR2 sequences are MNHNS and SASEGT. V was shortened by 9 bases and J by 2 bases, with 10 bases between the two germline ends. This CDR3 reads CASRAGNYGYTF. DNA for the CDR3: TGTGCCAGTCGGGCGGGGAACTATGGCTACACCTTC.

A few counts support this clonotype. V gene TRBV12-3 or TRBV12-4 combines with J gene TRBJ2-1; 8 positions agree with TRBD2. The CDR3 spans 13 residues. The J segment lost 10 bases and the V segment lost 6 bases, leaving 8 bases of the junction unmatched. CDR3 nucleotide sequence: TGTGCCAGCAGCCCCGGGACTAGAAGCGAGCAGTTCTTC. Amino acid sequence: CASSPGTRSEQFF.

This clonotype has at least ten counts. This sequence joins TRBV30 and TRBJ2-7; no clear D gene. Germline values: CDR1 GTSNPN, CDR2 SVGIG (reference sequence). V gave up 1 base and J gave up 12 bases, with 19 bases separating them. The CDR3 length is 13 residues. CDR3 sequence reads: CAWSEGPTLPGYF. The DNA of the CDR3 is TGTGCCTGGAGTGAAGGCCCGACGCTCCCAGGGTACTTC.

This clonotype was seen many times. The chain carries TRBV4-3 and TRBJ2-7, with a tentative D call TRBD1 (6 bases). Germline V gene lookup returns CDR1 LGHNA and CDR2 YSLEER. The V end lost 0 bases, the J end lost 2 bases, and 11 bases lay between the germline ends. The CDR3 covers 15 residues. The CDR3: CASSQDLDRTYEQYF. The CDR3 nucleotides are TGCGCCAGCAGCCAAGATCTGGACAGAACCTACGAGCAGTACTTC.

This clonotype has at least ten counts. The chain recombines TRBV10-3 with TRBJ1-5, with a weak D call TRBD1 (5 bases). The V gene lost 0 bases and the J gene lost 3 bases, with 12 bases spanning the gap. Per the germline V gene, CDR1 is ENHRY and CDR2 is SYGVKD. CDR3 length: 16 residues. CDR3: CAISESMRDLNQPQHF. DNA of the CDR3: TGTGCCATCAGTGAGTCGATGCGGGACCTCAATCAGCCCCAGCATTTT.

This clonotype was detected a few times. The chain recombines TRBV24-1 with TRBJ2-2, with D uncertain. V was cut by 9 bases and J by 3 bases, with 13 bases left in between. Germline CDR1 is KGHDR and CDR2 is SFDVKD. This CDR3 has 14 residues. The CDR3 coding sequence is TGTGCCACCCGAGGCCAGGAAGACACCGGGGAGCTGTTTTTT. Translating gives CATRGQEDTGELFF.

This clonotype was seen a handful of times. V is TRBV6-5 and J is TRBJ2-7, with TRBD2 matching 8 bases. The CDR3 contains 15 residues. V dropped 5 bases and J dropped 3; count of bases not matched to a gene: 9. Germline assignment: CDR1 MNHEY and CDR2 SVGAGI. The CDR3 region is CASSRPGTSNYEQYF. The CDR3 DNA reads TGTGCCAGCAGTCGCCCCGGGACTAGTAACTACGAGCAGTACTTC.

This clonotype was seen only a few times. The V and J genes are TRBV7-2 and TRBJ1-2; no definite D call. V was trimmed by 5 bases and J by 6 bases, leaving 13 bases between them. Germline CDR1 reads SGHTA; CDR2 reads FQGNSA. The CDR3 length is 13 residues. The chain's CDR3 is CASSPERSHGYTF. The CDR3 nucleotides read TGTGCCAGCAGCCCCGAGAGGAGCCATGGCTACACCTTC.

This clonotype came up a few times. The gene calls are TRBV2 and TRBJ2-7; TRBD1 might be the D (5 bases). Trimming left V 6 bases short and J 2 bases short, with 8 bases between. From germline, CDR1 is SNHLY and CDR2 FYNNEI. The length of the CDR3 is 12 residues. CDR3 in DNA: TGTGCCAGCAGACGGACAACCTACGAGCAGTACTTC. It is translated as CASRRTTYEQYF. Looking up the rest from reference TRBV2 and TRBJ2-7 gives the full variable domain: EPEVTQTPSHQVTQMGQEVILRCVPISNHLYFYWYRQILGQKVEFLVSFYNNEISEKSEIFDDQFSVERPDGSNFTLKIRSTKLEDSAMYFCASRRTTYEQYFGPGTRLTVT.

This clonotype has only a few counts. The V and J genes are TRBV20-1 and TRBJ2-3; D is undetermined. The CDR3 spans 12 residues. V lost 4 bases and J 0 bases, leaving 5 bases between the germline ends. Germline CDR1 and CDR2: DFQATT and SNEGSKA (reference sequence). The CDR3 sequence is CSATGSTDTQYF. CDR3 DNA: TGCAGTGCTACCGGAAGCACAGATACGCAGTATTTT.

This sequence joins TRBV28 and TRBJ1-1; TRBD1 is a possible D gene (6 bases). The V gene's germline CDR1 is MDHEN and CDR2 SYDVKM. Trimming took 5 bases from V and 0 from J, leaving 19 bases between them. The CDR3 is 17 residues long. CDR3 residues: CASSPYRWTEMNTEAFF. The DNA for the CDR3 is TGTGCCAGCAGTCCCTACCGCTGGACAGAAATGAACACTGAAGCTTTCTTT.

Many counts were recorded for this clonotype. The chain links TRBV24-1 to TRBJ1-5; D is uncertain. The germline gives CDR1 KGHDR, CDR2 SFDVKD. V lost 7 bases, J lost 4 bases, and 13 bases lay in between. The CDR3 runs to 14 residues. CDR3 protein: CATSPAGKNQPQHF. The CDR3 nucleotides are TGTGCCACCAGCCCGGCCGGGAAAAATCAGCCCCAGCATTTT.

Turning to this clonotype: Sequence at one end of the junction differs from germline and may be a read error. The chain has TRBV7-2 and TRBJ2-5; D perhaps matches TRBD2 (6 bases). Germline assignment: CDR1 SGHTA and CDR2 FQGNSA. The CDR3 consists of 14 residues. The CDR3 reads CASGLIPSVETQYF. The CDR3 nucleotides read TGTGCCAGCGGCTTAATCCCTAGCGTCGAGACCCAGTACTTC.

CDR3 loop: CASSSRTSSLETQYF. The DNA of the CDR3 is TGTGCCAGCAGCTCAAGGACTAGCTCATTAGAGACCCAGTACTTC. The chain carries TRBV7-2 and TRBJ2-5, with 8 bases fitting TRBD2. Germline CDR1 reads SGHTA; CDR2 reads FQGNSA. The CDR3 contains 15 residues. Germline trimming cut 4 bases from V and 4 bases from J; bases unmatched to any gene: 8. The complete variable domain, with remaining parts taken from reference TRBV7-2 and TRBJ2-5, reads GAGVSQSPSNKVTEKGKDVELRCDPISGHTALYWYRQSLGQGLEFLIYFQGNSAPDKSGLPSDRFSAERTGGSVSTLTIQRTQQEDSAVYLCASSSRTSSLETQYFGPGTRLLVL.

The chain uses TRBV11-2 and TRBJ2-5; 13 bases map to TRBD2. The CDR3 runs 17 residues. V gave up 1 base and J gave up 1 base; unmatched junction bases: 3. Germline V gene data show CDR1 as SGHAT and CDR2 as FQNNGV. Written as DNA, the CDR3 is TGTGCCAGCAGCTTAGGAGGACTAGCGGGGGCCCAAGAGACCCAGTACTTC. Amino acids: CASSLGGLAGAQETQYF. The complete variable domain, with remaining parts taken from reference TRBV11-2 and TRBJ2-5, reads EAGVAQSPRYKIIEKRQSVAFWCNPISGHATLYWYQQILGQGPKLLIQFQNNGVVDDSQLPKDRFSAERLKGVDSTLKIQPAKLEDSAVYLCASSLGGLAGAQETQYFGPGTRLLVL.

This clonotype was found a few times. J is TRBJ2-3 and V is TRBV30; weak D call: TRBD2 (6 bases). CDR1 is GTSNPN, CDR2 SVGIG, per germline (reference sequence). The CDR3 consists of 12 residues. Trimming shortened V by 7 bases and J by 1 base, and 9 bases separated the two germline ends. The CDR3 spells CASKRGTDTQYF. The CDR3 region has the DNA TGTGCCTCCAAGCGGGGCACAGATACGCAGTATTTT.

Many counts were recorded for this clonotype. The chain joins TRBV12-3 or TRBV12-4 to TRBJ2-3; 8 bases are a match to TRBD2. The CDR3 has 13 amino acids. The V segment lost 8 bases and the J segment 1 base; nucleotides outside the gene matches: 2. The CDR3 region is CASSTSGTDTQYF. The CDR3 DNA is TGTGCCAGCTCGACTAGCGGCACAGATACGCAGTATTTT.

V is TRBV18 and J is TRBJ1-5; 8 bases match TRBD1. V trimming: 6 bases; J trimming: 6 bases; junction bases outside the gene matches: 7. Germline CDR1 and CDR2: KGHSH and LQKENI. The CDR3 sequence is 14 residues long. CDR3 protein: CASSPDRAVQPQHF. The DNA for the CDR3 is TGTGCCAGCTCCCCGGACAGGGCGGTTCAGCCCCAGCATTTT.